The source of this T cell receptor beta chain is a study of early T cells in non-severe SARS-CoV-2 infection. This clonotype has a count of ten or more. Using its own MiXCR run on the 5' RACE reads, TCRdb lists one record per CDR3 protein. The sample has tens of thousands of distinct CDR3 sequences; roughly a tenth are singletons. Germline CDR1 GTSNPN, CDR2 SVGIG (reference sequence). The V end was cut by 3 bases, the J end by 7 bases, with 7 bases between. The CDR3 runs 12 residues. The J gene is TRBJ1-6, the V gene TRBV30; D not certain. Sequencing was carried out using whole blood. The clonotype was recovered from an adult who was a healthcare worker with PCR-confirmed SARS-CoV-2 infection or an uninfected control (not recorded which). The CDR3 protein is CAWSRDNSPLHF. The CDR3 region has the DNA TGTGCCTGGAGCCGCGACAATTCACCCCTCCACTTT.